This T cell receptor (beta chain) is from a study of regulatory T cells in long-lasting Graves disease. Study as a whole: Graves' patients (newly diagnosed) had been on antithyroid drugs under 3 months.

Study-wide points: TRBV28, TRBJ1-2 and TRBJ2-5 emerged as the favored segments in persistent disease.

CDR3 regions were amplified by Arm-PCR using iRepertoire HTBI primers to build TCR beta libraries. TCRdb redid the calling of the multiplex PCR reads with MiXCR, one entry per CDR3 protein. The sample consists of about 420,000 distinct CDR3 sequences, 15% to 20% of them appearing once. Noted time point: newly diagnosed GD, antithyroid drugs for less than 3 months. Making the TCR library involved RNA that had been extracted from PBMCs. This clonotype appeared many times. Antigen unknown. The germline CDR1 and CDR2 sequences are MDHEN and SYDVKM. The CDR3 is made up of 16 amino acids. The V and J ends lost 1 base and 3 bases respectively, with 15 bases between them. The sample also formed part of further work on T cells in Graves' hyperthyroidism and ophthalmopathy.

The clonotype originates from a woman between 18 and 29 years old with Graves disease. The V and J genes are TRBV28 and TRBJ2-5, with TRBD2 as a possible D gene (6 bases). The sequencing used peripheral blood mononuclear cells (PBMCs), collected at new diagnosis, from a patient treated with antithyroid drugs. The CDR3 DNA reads TGTGCCAGCAGTTTATTCGCGGGACGGGTAGAAGAGACCCAGTACTTC. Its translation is CASSLFAGRVEETQYF.